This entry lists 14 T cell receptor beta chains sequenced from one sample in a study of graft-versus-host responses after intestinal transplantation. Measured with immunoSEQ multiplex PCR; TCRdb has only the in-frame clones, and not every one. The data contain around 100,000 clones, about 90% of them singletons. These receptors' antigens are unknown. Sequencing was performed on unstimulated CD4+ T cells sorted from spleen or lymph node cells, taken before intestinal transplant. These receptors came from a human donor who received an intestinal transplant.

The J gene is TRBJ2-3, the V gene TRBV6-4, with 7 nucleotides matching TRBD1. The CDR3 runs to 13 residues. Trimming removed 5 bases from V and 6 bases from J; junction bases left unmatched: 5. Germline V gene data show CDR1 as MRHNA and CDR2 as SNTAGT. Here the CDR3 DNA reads TGTGCCAGCAGTAACGACAGGGATGATACGCAGTATTTT. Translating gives CASSNDRDDTQYF.

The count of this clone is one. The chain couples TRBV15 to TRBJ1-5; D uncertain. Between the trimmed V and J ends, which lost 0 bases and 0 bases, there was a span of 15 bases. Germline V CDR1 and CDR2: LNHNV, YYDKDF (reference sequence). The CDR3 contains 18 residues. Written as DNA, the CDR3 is TGTGCCACCAGCAGAGACCCTCCGGGAGTATATAGCAATCAGCCCCAGCATTTT. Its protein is CATSRDPPGVYSNQPQHF.

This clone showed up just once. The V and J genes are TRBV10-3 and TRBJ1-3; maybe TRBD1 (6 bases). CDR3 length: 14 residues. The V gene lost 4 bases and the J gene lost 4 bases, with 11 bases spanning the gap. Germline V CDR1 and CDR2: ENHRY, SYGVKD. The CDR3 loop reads CAISGRTAGNTIYF. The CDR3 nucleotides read TGTGCCATCAGTGGTCGGACAGCGGGAAACACCATATATTTT.

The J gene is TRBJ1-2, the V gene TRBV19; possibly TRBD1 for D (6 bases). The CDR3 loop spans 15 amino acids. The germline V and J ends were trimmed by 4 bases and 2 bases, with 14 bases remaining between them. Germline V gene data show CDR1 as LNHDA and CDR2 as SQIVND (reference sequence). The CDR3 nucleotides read TGTGCCAGTAGTACTCAGGGGAGATCGAACTATGGCTACACCTTC. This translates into CASSTQGRSNYGYTF.

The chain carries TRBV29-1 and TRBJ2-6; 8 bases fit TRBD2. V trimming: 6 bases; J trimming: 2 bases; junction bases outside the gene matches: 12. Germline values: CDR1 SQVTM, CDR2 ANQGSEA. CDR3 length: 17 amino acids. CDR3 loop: CSVWGSGSLAGANVLTF. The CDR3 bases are TGCAGCGTCTGGGGGAGCGGGAGTCTCGCTGGGGCCAACGTCCTGACTTTC.

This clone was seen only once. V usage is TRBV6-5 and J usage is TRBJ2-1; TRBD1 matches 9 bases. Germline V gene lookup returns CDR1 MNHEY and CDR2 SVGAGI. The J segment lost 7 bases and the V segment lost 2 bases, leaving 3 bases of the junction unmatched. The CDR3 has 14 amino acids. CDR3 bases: TGTGCCAGCAGTTACGGGACAGGGATGAATGAGCAGTTCTTC. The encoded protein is CASSYGTGMNEQFF.

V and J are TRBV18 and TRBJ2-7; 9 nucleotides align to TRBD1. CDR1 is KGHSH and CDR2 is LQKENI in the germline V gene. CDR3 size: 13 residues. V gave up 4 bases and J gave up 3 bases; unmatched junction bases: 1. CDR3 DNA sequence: TGTGCCAGCTCACGGACAGGGGACTACGAGCAGTACTTC. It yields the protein CASSRTGDYEQYF.

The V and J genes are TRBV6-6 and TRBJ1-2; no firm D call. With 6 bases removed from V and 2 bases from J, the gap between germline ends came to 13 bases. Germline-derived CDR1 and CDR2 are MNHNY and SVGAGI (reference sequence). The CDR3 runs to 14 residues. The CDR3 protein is CASRFEGGNYGYTF. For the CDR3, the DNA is TGTGCCAGCAGGTTCGAGGGAGGAAACTATGGCTACACCTTC.

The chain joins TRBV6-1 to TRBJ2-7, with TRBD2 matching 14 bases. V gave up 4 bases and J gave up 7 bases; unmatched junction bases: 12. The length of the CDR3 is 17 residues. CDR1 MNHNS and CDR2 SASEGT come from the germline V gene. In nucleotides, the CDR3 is TGTGCCAGCAGTGTAGCGGGACTAGCGGGAGAATCGGGGGAGCAGTACTTC. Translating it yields CASSVAGLAGESGEQYF.

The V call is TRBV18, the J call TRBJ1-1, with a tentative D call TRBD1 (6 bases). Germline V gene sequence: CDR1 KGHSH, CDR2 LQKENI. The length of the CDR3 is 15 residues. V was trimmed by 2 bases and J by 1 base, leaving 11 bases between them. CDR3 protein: CASSPRGARNTEAFF. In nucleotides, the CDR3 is TGTGCCAGCTCACCAAGGGGGGCGCGGAACACTGAAGCTTTCTTT. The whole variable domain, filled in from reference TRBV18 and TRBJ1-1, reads NAGVMQNPRHLVRRRGQEARLRCSPMKGHSHVYWYRQLPEEGLKFMVYLQKENIIDESGMPKERFSAEFPKEGPSILRIQQVVRGDSAAYFCASSPRGARNTEAFFGQGTRLTVV.

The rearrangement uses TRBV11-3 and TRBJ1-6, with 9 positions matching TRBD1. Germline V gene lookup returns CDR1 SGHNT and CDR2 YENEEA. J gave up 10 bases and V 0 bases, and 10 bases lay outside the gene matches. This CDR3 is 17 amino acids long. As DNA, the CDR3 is TGTGCCAGCAGCTTAGAGCTAGGACAGGGGTCAGGATCACCCCTCCACTTT. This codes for CASSLELGQGSGSPLHF.

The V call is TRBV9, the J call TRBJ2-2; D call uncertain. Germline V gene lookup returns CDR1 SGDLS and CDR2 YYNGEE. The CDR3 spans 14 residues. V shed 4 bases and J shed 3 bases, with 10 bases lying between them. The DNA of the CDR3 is TGTGCCAGCAGCCCCAATTGGGACACCGGGGAGCTGTTTTTT. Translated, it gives CASSPNWDTGELFF.

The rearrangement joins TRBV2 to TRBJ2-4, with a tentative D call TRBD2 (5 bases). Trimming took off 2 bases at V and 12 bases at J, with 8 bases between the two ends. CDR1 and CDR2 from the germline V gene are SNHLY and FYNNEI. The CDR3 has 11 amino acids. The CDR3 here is CASSEFRDQYF. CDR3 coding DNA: TGTGCCAGCAGTGAATTTCGGGATCAGTACTTC.

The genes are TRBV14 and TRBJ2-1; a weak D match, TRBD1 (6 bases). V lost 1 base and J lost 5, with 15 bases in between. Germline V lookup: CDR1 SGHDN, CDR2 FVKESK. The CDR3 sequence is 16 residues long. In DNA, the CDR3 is TGTGCCAGCAGCCAAGGGCAGGGGCCGCAAGACAATGAGCAGTTCTTC. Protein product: CASSQGQGPQDNEQFF.